Each of the 20 T cell receptor beta chains below was sequenced from the same sample in a study of blood T cell repertoires in COVID-19. Sequenced by immunoSEQ multiplex PCR; TCRdb stores in-frame clones only, minus some. The sample records 100,000 or so clones, around 84% being singletons. The sequencing sample was made of peripheral blood. Receptor source: a woman over 75 with acute or convalescent COVID-19.

The chain is built from TRBV5-1 and TRBJ2-1, with 8 positions matching TRBD2. V was pared by 4 bases and J by 7 bases, with 7 bases of the junction left unmatched. The CDR3 contains 14 residues. Germline V CDR1 and CDR2: SGHRS, YFSETQ. CDR3 bases: TGCGCCAGCAGCCCGACTAGCGCCTTGAATGAGCAGTTCTTC. Translation gives CASSPTSALNEQFF.

J is TRBJ1-6 and V is TRBV30, with D hard to call. This CDR3 has 14 residues. The V gene's germline CDR1 is GTSNPN and CDR2 SVGIG (reference sequence). V shed 3 bases and J shed 4 bases, with 10 bases lying between them. CDR3 coding DNA: TGTGCCTGGAGGAGGATAGATTATAATTCACCCCTCCACTTT. This sequence encodes CAWRRIDYNSPLHF. Full variable domain (remainder filled in from reference TRBV30 and TRBJ1-6): SQTIHQWPATLVQPVGSPLSLECTVEGTSNPNLYWYRQAAGRGLQLLFYSVGIGQISSEVPQNLSASRPQDRQFILSSKKLLLSDSGFYLCAWRRIDYNSPLHFGNGTRLTVT.

Note on this clone: At one boundary the junction diverges from the germline segment, which might be a read error. This sequence joins TRBV12-5 and TRBJ2-5; possible D gene TRBD1, 6 bases. Germline assignment: CDR1 LGHNT and CDR2 FRNRAP. CDR3 length: 17 amino acids. The CDR3 DNA reads TGTGCTAGTGCTTTGGAGAGGGGGAGCACCCTACAAGAGACCCAGTACTTC. Amino acid sequence: CASALERGSTLQETQYF.

The chain links TRBV27 to TRBJ1-2; no definite D call. The CDR3 spans 13 residues. Germline-derived CDR1 and CDR2 are MNHEY and SMNVEV (reference sequence). V dropped 5 bases and J dropped 2 bases, with 9 bases sitting between them. For the CDR3, the DNA is TGTGCCAGCAGTCGTTTGAGCAACTATGGCTACACCTTC. The encoded protein is CASSRLSNYGYTF.

The chain recombines TRBV4-2 with TRBJ2-3; the match to TRBD1 covers 7 bases. Unmatched junction bases numbered 5, after V lost 5 bases and J lost 0 bases. Germline values: CDR1 LGHNA, CDR2 YNFKEQ. This CDR3 contains 15 residues. The CDR3 sequence: CASSTGAPSTDTQYF. The CDR3 DNA is TGTGCCAGCAGCACAGGGGCTCCTAGCACAGATACGCAGTATTTT.

The sample holds a few counts of this clone. The V and J genes are TRBV5-4 and TRBJ2-5; D may be TRBD2 (5 bases). Germline V CDR1 and CDR2: SGHNT, YYREEE (reference sequence). CDR3 length: 15 amino acids. The V end lost 4 bases, the J end lost 5 bases, and 18 bases lay between the germline ends. The CDR3 here is CASSRYEGVGETQYF. CDR3 in DNA: TGTGCCAGCAGCCGATACGAGGGTGTAGGGGAGACCCAGTACTTC. The entire variable domain, with the rest obtained from reference TRBV5-4 and TRBJ2-5, is as follows: ETGVTQSPTHLIKTRGQQVTLRCSSQSGHNTVSWYQQALGQGPQFIFQYYREEENGRGNFPPRFSGLQFPNYSSELNVNALELDDSALYLCASSRYEGVGETQYFGPGTRLLVL.

The J gene is TRBJ1-1, the V gene TRBV27; D unresolved. CDR1 and CDR2 (germline): MNHEY, SMNVEV (reference sequence). The CDR3 extends over 13 amino acids. V lost 4 bases, J lost 3 bases, and 9 bases lay in between. The chain's CDR3 is CASSWASYTEAFF. Written as DNA, the CDR3 is TGTGCCAGCAGTTGGGCATCTTACACTGAAGCTTTCTTT.

This clone was found a few times. The genes are TRBV6-2 or TRBV6-3 and TRBJ1-1; no clear D gene. Germline assignment: CDR1 MNHEY and CDR2 SVGEGT. Trimming pared 4 bases from V and 0 bases from J, leaving 18 bases between. The CDR3 contains 17 residues. The CDR3, as DNA: TGTGCCAGCAGTTCGATTCTACGGGGTTCCATGAACACTGAAGCTTTCTTT. Its protein is CASSSILRGSMNTEAFF.

The chain has TRBV2 and TRBJ2-1, with 8 nucleotides matching TRBD1. Trimming removed 7 bases from V and 7 bases from J; junction bases left unmatched: 3. CDR1 is SNHLY, CDR2 FYNNEI, per germline. The CDR3 is 12 amino acids. The CDR3 is CASMTGVNEQFF. CDR3 in DNA: TGTGCCAGCATGACAGGGGTGAATGAGCAGTTCTTC.

This chain uses TRBV5-5 with TRBJ1-5, with no clear D. The V gene lost 0 bases and the J gene lost 6 bases, with 7 bases spanning the gap. The length of the CDR3 is 13 residues. Per germline, CDR1 SGHKS and CDR2 YYEKEE (reference sequence). As DNA, the CDR3 is TGTGCCAGCAGCTTGGCCGAGGGTCAGCCCCAGCATTTT. This translates into CASSLAEGQPQHF.

V usage is TRBV24-1 and J usage is TRBJ2-1; 10 nucleotides agree with TRBD1. CDR3 length: 16 residues. Per germline, CDR1 KGHDR and CDR2 SFDVKD. V lost 7 bases and J lost 6; bases outside the gene matches: 11. For the CDR3, the DNA is TGTGCCACCAGGGCCACCGGGACAGGGGACGTCAATGAGCAGTTCTTC. It codes for CATRATGTGDVNEQFF.

The chain combines TRBV6-6 with TRBJ1-2; no clear D. V lost 6 bases, J lost 5 bases, and 16 bases lay in between. The CDR3 length is 14 residues. Germline values: CDR1 MNHNY, CDR2 SVGAGI (reference sequence). CDR3 sequence: CASSPDSTEYGYTF. The CDR3 DNA is TGTGCCAGCAGCCCCGACTCCACTGAATATGGCTACACCTTC.

V usage is TRBV5-5 and J usage is TRBJ1-2, with D tentatively TRBD1 (5 bases). This CDR3 comprises 13 residues. Per the germline V gene, CDR1 is SGHKS and CDR2 is YYEKEE (reference sequence). Deletions cut 0 bases from V and 6 bases from J, with 9 bases between. Written as DNA, the CDR3 is TGTGCCAGCAGCTTGGCCCGGGGGAATGGCTACACCTTC. Translation: CASSLARGNGYTF.

The CDR3 nucleotides are TGTGCCAGCAGTTCGGACATGGGGACTGAAGCTTTCTTT. It specifies CASSSDMGTEAFF. The rearrangement joins TRBV12-3 or TRBV12-4 to TRBJ1-1; tentative D call: TRBD1 (5 bases). Trimming pared 4 bases from V and 5 bases from J, leaving 11 bases between. The CDR3 length is 13 residues.

The V call is TRBV7-8, the J call TRBJ2-2, with D unclear. This CDR3 region has 15 residues. Between the trimmed V and J ends, which lost 5 bases and 5 bases, there was a span of 15 bases. Germline CDR1 is SGHVS and CDR2 is FQNEAQ. The CDR3 DNA sequence: TGTGCCAGCAGCCCGATGGCAACGACAACCGGGGAGCTGTTTTTT. Protein sequence: CASSPMATTTGELFF.

CDR3 nucleotide sequence: TGTGCCAGTAGTATAGAGAGGGGGAGAGGCTACACCTTC. This codes for CASSIERGRGYTF. The chain uses TRBV19 and TRBJ1-2, with D perhaps TRBD1 (6 bases). V was pared by 0 bases and J by 8 bases, with 10 bases between. CDR1 and CDR2 (germline): LNHDA, SQIVND (reference sequence). The CDR3 consists of 13 residues. The variable domain in full, with the rest retrieved from reference TRBV19 and TRBJ1-2, is DGGITQSPKYLFRKEGQNVTLSCEQNLNHDAMYWYRQDPGQGLRLIYYSQIVNDFQKGDIAEGYSVSREKKESFPLTVTSAQKNPTAFYLCASSIERGRGYTFGSGTRLTVV.

The DNA for the CDR3 is TGTGCCAGCAGCTTGGTAGGGGGTGGAGTTTGGGAGCAGTACTTC. This codes for CASSLVGGGVWEQYF. The rearrangement joins TRBV7-8 to TRBJ2-7; tentatively, D is TRBD1 (6 bases). Trimming shortened V by 3 bases and J by 7 bases, and 19 bases separated the two germline ends. Germline lookup yields CDR1 SGHVS and CDR2 FQNEAQ. This CDR3 is built from 15 residues. Together with reference TRBV7-8 and TRBJ2-7, the CDR3 gives the full variable domain: GAGVSQSPRYKVAKRGQDVALRCDPISGHVSLFWYQQALGQGPEFLTYFQNEAQLDKSGLPSDRFFAERPEGSVSTLKIQRTQQEDSAVYLCASSLVGGGVWEQYFGPGTRLTVT.

This chain joins TRBV3-1 (or the pseudogene TRBV3-2) and TRBJ2-2; D gene unclear. The CDR3 sequence is 13 residues long. Trimming took off 1 base at V and 8 bases at J, with 8 bases between the two ends. Germline V lookup: CDR1 LGHDT, CDR2 YNNKEL (reference sequence). The DNA for the CDR3 is TGTGCCAGCAGCCAAGTCCTCAGAGGGGAGCTGTTTTTT. Translating gives CASSQVLRGELFF.

V usage is TRBV4-3 and J usage is TRBJ1-1, with 7 bases that match TRBD1. Germline V gene lookup returns CDR1 LGHNA and CDR2 YSLEER. There are 13 residues in the CDR3. After removal of 0 bases from V and 11 bases from J, the junction contained 6 bases not matched to a gene. The CDR3 nucleotides read TGCGCCAGCAGCCAAGAAAGTGACAGGGCTGCTTTCTTT. Amino acids: CASSQESDRAAFF.

J is TRBJ1-2 and V is TRBV9, with D tentatively TRBD1 (6 bases). This CDR3 has 15 residues. The germline V gene has CDR1 SGDLS and CDR2 YYNGEE. Trimming cost V 3 bases and J 5 bases, with 17 bases left between them. CDR3 sequence: CASSDRRGSSYGYTF. In nucleotides, the CDR3 is TGTGCCAGCAGCGACCGAAGGGGGTCTTCTTATGGCTACACCTTC. Based on the CDR3 plus reference TRBV9 and TRBJ1-2, the full variable domain is DSGVTQTPKHLITATGQRVTLRCSPRSGDLSVYWYQQSLDQGLQFLIQYYNGEERAKGNILERFSAQQFPDLHSELNLSSLELGDSALYFCASSDRRGSSYGYTFGSGTRLTVV.